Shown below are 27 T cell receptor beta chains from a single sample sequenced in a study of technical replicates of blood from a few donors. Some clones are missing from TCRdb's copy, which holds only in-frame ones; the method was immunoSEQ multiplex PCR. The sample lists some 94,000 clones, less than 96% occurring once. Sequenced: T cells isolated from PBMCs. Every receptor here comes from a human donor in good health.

The CDR3 sequence is CASSFKGKGHNEQFF. The CDR3 DNA reads as TGTGCCAGCAGCTTCAAGGGGAAGGGGCACAATGAGCAGTTCTTC. The V gene is TRBV5-6, the J gene TRBJ2-1, with a possible D match to TRBD1 (5 bases). The CDR3 totals 15 residues. Germline V gives CDR1 SGHDT, CDR2 YYEEEE. Deletions cut 2 bases from V and 5 bases from J, with 14 bases between.

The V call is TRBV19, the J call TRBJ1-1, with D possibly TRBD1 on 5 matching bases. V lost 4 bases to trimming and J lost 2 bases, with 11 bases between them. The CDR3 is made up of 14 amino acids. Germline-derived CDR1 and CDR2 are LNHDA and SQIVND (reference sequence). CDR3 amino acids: CASSKGGVNTEAFF. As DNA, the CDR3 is TGTGCCAGTAGTAAGGGAGGGGTTAACACTGAAGCTTTCTTT.

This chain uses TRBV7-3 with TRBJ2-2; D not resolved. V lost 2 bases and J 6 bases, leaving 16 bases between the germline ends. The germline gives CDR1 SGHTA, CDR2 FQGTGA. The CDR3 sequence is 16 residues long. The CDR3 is CASSLQSPRSAGELFF. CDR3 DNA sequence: TGTGCCAGCAGCTTACAGTCCCCTAGGTCGGCCGGGGAGCTGTTTTTT.

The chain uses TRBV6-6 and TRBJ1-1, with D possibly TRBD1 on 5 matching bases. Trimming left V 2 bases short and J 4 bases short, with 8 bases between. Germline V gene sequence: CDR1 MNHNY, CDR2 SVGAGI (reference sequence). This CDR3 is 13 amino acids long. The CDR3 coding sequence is TGTGCCAGCAGTTACCAGGGTGGCACTGAAGCTTTCTTT. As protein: CASSYQGGTEAFF.

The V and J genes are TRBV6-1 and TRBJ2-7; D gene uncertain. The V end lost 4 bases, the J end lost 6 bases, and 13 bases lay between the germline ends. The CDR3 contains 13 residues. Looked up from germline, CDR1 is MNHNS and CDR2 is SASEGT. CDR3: CASSVRALPEQYF. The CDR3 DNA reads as TGTGCCAGCAGTGTAAGAGCACTCCCCGAGCAGTACTTC.

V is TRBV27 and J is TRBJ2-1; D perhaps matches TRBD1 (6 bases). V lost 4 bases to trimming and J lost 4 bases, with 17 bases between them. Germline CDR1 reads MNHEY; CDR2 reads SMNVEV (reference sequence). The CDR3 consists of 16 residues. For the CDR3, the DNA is TGTGCCAGCAGTTCCATACCCGGGACAAATTACAATGAGCAGTTCTTC. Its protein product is CASSSIPGTNYNEQFF.

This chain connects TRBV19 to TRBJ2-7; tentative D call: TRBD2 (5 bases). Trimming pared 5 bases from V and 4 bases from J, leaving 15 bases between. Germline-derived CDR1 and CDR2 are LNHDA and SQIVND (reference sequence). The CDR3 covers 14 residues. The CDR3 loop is CASSRVLDTYEQYF. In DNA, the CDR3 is TGTGCCAGTAGTCGCGTACTAGATACTTACGAGCAGTACTTC.

CDR3 coding DNA: TGCAGCGTTGAGATGGGGCATGGCGGCACTGAAGCTTTCTTT. Protein: CSVEMGHGGTEAFF. The chain couples TRBV29-1 to TRBJ1-1; D might be TRBD1 (5 bases). Germline CDR1 is SQVTM and CDR2 is ANQGSEA. The CDR3 spans 14 residues. Trimming took 3 bases from V and 4 from J, leaving 15 bases between them. The full variable domain, its missing parts supplied by reference TRBV29-1 and TRBJ1-1, is SAVISQKPSRDICQRGTSLTIQCQVDSQVTMMFWYRQQPGQSLTLIATANQGSEATYESGFVIDKFPISRPNLTFSTLTVSNMSPEDSSIYLCSVEMGHGGTEAFFGQGTRLTVV.

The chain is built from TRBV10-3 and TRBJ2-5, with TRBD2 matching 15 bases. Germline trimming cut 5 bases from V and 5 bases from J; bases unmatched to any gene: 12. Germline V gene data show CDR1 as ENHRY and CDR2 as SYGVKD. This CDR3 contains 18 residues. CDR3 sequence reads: CAISSNWTSGRAGETQYF. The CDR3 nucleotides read TGTGCCATCAGTTCCAACTGGACTAGCGGGAGGGCAGGTGAGACCCAGTACTTC.

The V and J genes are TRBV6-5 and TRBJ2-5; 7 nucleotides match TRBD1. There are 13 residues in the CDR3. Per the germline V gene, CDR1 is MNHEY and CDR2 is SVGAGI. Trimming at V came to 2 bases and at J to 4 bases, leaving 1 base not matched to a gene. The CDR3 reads CASSYQGVETQYF. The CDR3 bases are TGTGCCAGCAGTTACCAGGGGGTAGAGACCCAGTACTTC.

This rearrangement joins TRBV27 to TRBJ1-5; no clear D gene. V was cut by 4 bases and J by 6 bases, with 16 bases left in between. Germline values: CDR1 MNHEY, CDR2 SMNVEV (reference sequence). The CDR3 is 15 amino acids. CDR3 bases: TGTGCCAGCAGTTCCCGGGGTGGGGAAGGTCAGCCCCAGCATTTT. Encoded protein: CASSSRGGEGQPQHF.

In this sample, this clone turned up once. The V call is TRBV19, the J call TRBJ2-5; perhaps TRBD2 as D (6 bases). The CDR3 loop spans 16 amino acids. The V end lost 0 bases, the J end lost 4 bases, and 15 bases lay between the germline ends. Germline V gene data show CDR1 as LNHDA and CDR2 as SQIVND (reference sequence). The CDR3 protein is CASSIDHQGGRETQYF. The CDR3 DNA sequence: TGTGCCAGTAGTATAGATCACCAGGGAGGAAGAGAGACCCAGTACTTC.

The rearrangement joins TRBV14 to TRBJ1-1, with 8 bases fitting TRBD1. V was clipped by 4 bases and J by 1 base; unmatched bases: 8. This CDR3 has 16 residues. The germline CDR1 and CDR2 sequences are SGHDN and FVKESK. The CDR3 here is CASSRRQGRENTEAFF. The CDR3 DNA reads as TGTGCCAGCAGCCGCCGACAGGGGAGGGAGAACACTGAAGCTTTCTTT.

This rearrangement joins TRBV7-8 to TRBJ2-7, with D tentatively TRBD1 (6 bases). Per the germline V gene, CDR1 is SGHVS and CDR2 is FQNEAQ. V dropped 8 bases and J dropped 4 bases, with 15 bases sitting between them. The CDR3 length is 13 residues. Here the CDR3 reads CASGGQSLYEQYF. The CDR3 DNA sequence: TGTGCCAGCGGAGGACAGAGTCTTTACGAGCAGTACTTC. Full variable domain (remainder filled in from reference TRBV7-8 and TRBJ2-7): GAGVSQSPRYKVAKRGQDVALRCDPISGHVSLFWYQQALGQGPEFLTYFQNEAQLDKSGLPSDRFFAERPEGSVSTLKIQRTQQEDSAVYLCASGGQSLYEQYFGPGTRLTVT.

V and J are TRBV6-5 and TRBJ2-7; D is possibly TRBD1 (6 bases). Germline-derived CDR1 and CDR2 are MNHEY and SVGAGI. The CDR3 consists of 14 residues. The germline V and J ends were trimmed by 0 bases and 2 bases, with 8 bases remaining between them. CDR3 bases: TGTGCCAGCAGTTACTCTAAGGGGGCCTACGAGCAGTACTTC. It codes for CASSYSKGAYEQYF.

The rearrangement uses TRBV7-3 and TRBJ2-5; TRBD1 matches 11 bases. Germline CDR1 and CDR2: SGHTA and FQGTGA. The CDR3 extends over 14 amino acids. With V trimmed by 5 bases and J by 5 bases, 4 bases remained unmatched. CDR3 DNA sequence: TGTGCCAGCAGCACCGGGACAGGGGGGGAGACCCAGTACTTC. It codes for CASSTGTGGETQYF. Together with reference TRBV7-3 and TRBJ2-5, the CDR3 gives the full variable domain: GAGVSQTPSNKVTEKGKYVELRCDPISGHTALYWYRQSLGQGPEFLIYFQGTGAADDSGLPNDRFFAVRPEGSVSTLKIQRTERGDSAVYLCASSTGTGGETQYFGPGTRLLVL.

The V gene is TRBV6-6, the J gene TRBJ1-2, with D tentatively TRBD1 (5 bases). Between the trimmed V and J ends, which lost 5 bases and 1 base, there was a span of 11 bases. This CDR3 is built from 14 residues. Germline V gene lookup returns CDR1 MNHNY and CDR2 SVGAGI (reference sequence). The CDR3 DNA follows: TGTGCCAGCAGTCGCGGGGCTTATAACTATGGCTACACCTTC. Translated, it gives CASSRGAYNYGYTF.

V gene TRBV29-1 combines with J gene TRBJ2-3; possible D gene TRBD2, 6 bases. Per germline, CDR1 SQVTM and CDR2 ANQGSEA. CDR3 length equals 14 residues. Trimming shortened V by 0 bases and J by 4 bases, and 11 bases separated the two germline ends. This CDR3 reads CSVEDKRRADTQYF. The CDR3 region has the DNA TGCAGCGTTGAAGATAAGCGGAGGGCAGATACGCAGTATTTT.

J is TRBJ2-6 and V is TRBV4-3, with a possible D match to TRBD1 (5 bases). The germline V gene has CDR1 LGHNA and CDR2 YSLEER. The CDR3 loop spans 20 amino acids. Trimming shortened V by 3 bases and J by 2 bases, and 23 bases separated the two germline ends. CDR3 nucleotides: TGCGCCAGCAGCCAGAGCAGCTATCAGGGTGGTCCCCCTGGGGCCAACGTCCTGACTTTC. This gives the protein CASSQSSYQGGPPGANVLTF.

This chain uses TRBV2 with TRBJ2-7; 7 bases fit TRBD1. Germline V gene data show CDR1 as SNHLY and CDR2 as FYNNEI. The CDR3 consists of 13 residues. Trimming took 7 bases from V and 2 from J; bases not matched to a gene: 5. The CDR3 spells CASTEGQAYEQYF. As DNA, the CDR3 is TGTGCCAGCACCGAAGGACAGGCCTACGAGCAGTACTTC.

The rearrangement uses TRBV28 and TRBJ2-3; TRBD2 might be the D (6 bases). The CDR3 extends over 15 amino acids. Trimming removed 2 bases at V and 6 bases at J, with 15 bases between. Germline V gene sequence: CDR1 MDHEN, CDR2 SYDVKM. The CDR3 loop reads CASSLNSRGLDTQYF. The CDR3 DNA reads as TGTGCCAGCAGTTTAAATAGTCGGGGGTTGGATACGCAGTATTTT.

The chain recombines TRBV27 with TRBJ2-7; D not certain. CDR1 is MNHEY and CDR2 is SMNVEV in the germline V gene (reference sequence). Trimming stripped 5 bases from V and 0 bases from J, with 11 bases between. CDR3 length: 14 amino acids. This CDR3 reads CASSPDFFSYEQYF. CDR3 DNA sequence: TGTGCCAGCAGTCCCGACTTCTTCTCCTACGAGCAGTACTTC.

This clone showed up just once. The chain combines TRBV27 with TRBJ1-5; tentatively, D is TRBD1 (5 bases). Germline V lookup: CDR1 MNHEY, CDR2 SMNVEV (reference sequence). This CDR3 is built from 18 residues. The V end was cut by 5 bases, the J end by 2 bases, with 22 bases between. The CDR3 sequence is CASSLSGIPYDGNQPQHF. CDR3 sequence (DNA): TGTGCCAGCAGTCTTTCAGGGATTCCCTATGACGGCAATCAGCCCCAGCATTTT.

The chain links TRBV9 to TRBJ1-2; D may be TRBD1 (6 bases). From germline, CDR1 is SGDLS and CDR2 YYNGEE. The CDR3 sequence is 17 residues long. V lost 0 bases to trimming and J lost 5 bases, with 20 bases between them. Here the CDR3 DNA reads TGTGCCAGCAGCGTAGAGGGGGAAGGACGCGCATATTATGGCTACACCTTC. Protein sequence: CASSVEGEGRAYYGYTF.

CDR3 bases: TGTGCCAGCAGCTTACCGGGGGTAGAGACTCCTGACTTCTCTTACAATGAGCAGTTCTTC. Protein product: CASSLPGVETPDFSYNEQFF. The J gene is TRBJ2-1, the V gene TRBV13; perhaps TRBD2 as D (6 bases). V gave up 2 bases and J gave up 4 bases, with 27 bases separating them. CDR3 size: 20 residues. Germline V CDR1 and CDR2: PRHDT, FYEKMQ (reference sequence).

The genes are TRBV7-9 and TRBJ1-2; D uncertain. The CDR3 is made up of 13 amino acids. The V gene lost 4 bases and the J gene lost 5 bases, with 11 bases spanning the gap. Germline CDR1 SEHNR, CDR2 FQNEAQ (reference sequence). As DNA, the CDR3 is TGTGCCAGCAGCTCGCAAGGAGTATATGGCTACACCTTC. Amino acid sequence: CASSSQGVYGYTF. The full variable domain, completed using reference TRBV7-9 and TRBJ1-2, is DTGVSQNPRHKITKRGQNVTFRCDPISEHNRLYWYRQTLGQGPEFLTYFQNEAQLEKSRLLSDRFSAERPKGSFSTLEIQRTEQGDSAMYLCASSSQGVYGYTFGSGTRLTVV.

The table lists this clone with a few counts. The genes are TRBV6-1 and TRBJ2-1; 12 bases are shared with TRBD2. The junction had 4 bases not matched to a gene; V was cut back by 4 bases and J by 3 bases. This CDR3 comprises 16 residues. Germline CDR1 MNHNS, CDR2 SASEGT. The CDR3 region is CASSGETSGSYNEQFF. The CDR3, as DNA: TGTGCCAGCAGTGGCGAGACTAGCGGGAGCTACAATGAGCAGTTCTTC.